This is a list of T cell receptor beta chains from one sample in a study of blood T cell repertoires in COVID-19. Profiled with immunoSEQ multiplex PCR; TCRdb holds only in-frame clones, not every one. The top ten clones hold over 6% of a sample with 200,000 to 250,000 clones, approximately 80% of them seen once. The sequenced sample was peripheral blood. These receptor sequences come from a woman aged 80 or over with COVID-19, enrolled during active disease. Both conserved end residues are part of each CDR3. A D gene is named only where the DNA matches it firmly. Size tells how often a clone was seen (once, few, many) or the class of an expanded clone, and some rows leave it out.

TRBV19	.	.	TRBJ2-1	TGTGCCAGTAGTAGAGGGCGTGTGGTTTCGGACTACAATGAGCAGTTCTTC	CASSRGRVVSDYNEQFF
TRBV19	once	.	TRBJ1-5	TGTGCCAGTAGTCCCACCGGGACACTTTATAGCAATCAGCCCCAGCATTTT	CASSPTGTLYSNQPQHF
TRBV19	.	.	TRBJ2-1	TGTGCCATAGGGACCAGGGGAAATGAGCAGTTCTTC	CAIGTRGNEQFF
TRBV5-1	.	.	TRBJ1-2	TGCGCCAGCAGCTTGGAAGGGCGGGGCCCTGGCTACACCTTC	CASSLEGRGPGYTF
TRBV5-8	.	TRBD1	TRBJ1-2	TGTGCCAGCAGCCAGACAGGGGTCTATGGCTACACCTTC	CASSQTGVYGYTF
TRBV19	.	.	TRBJ2-5	TGTGCCAGTACCGCCGGTGGGGGGTCGGGGACCCAGTACTTC	CASTAGGGSGTQYF
TRBV6-5	once	.	TRBJ1-1	TGTGCCAGCAGCGGAGTTGGGTTGTCTGAAGCTTTCTTT	CASSGVGLSEAFF
TRBV2	.	TRBD2	TRBJ2-2	TGTGCCAGCAGACGCCTAGCGGGAGGGCGTGCCGGGGAGCTGTTTTTT	CASRRLAGGRAGELFF
TRBV7-9	once	TRBD2	TRBJ2-5	TGTGCCAGCAGTATGACTAGCACGGAGACCCAGTACTTC	CASSMTSTETQYF
TRBV3-1/TRBV3-2	.	.	TRBJ2-7	TGTGCCAGCAGCCCGCCCCTGGACAGAGGCGAGCAGTACTTC	CASSPPLDRGEQYF
TRBV5-4	.	TRBD2	TRBJ2-3	TGTGCCAGCAGCTTGGACGGGAGGGCGCCAGATACGCAGTATTTT	CASSLDGRAPDTQYF
TRBV9	few	.	TRBJ2-5	TGTGCCAGCAGCGTAGGCGGTACCCAGACCCAAGAGACCCAGTACTTC	CASSVGGTQTQETQYF
TRBV28	.	.	TRBJ2-7	TGTGCCAGCAGTTTAGAGGGCTGGGTATTCTCCTACGAGCAGTACTTC	CASSLEGWVFSYEQYF
TRBV4-2	few	.	TRBJ2-1	TGTGCCAGCAGCCAAGCCCCGCTAGTGCATGAGCAGTTCTTC	CASSQAPLVHEQFF
TRBV2	once	TRBD1	TRBJ1-1	TGTGCCAGCGATTTACAGGGGATAAACACTGAAGCTTTCTTT	CASDLQGINTEAFF
TRBV5-1	.	TRBD2	TRBJ2-5	TGCGCCAGCAGTTCTAGCGGGAAGGAGACCCAGTACTTC	CASSSSGKETQYF
TRBV6-1	.	.	TRBJ2-3	TGTGCCAGCAGTGAGCTGGAGTCGCAGTATTTT	CASSELESQYF
TRBV15	once	.	TRBJ1-5	TGTGCCACCAGCAGAGACGGGGGGCTCAATCAGCCCCAGCATTTT	CATSRDGGLNQPQHF
TRBV24-1	.	TRBD1	TRBJ1-2	TGTGCCACCAGTGATTTGTGGACAGGAGCTAACTATGGCTACACCTTC	CATSDLWTGANYGYTF
TRBV5-1	.	TRBD1	TRBJ1-2	TGCGCCAGCAGCTCGGGACAGGCGAACTCCTATGGCTACACCTTC	CASSSGQANSYGYTF
TRBV6-6	.	TRBD1	TRBJ2-7	TGTGCCAGCAGTCTCCGACAGGGATCCTACGAGCAGTACTTC	CASSLRQGSYEQYF
TRBV29-1	once	TRBD1	TRBJ1-1	TGCAGCGTTGAGAAAGGTCCAGGGGGGACTGAAGCTTTCTTT	CSVEKGPGGTEAFF
TRBV7-9	.	TRBD2	TRBJ2-3	TGTGCCAGCAGCCTAAGGACTAGCGGGGGCACAGATACGCAGTATTTT	CASSLRTSGGTDTQYF
TRBV9	.	.	TRBJ2-1	TGTGCCAGCAGCCTCAGGGCGTATGAGCAGTTCTTC	CASSLRAYEQFF
TRBV27	.	TRBD1	TRBJ1-2	TGTGCCAGCACTCCGACAGGGGGGGGTTATGGCTACACCTTC	CASTPTGGGYGYTF
TRBV3-1/TRBV3-2	.	TRBD2	TRBJ2-7	TGTGCCAGCAGCCAAGCGGGGGGGAGGCAGTACTTC	CASSQAGGRQYF
TRBV19	.	.	TRBJ1-5	TGTGCCAGTAGTGGCGCGACAGGCAATCAGCCCCAGCATTTT	CASSGATGNQPQHF
TRBV4-1	.	.	TRBJ1-1	TGCGCCAGCAGAACGGGAGAGCCCAACACTGAAGCTTTCTTT	CASRTGEPNTEAFF
TRBV10-1	few	TRBD1	TRBJ2-7	TGCGCCAGCAACGAGGGACAGGGGAGGGAGAAGCAGTACTTC	CASNEGQGREKQYF
TRBV24-1	.	TRBD2	TRBJ2-1	TGTGCCACCAGTGGTTTTCAACTAGCGGGGGCACCCAATGAGCAGTTCTTC	CATSGFQLAGAPNEQFF
TRBV7-2	.	.	TRBJ2-3	TGTGCCAGCACCCCCCCGAGCACAGATACGCAGTATTTT	CASTPPSTDTQYF
TRBV12-3/TRBV12-4	.	TRBD1	TRBJ1-5	TGTGCCAGCAGGGGACAGGTAGGGCCCCAGCATTTT	CASRGQVGPQHF
TRBV9	.	.	TRBJ2-3	TGTGCCAGCAGCGTCGGCGGGATCACAGATACGCAGTATTTT	CASSVGGITDTQYF
TRBV5-1	.	.	TRBJ1-3	TGCGCCAGCAGGAGCGCATTCTCTGGAAACACCATATATTTT	CASRSAFSGNTIYF
TRBV2	.	.	TRBJ2-2	TGTGCCAGCAGTGGGGCCGGGAACACCGGGGAGCTGTTTTTT	CASSGAGNTGELFF
TRBV9	.	TRBD1	TRBJ2-7	TGTGCCAGCAGCGCAGGGACAGGCTACGAGCAGTACTTC	CASSAGTGYEQYF
TRBV24-1	.	TRBD1	TRBJ2-3	TGTGCCACCAGTGATGGGGCGGCACAGGGGGTCACAGATACGCAGTATTTT	CATSDGAAQGVTDTQYF
TRBV18	.	.	TRBJ1-1	TGTGCCAGCTCAGAGGGCGGGAGGACTGAAGCTTTCTTT	CASSEGGRTEAFF
TRBV11-2	.	.	TRBJ2-3	TGTGCCAGCAGCTTAACGCAGGGTTACACAGATACGCAGTATTTT	CASSLTQGYTDTQYF
TRBV6-5	.	.	TRBJ1-2	TGTGCCAGCAGGGAGACAGCCCGATATGGCTACACCTTC	CASRETARYGYTF
TRBV3-1/TRBV3-2	.	TRBD1	TRBJ1-3	TGTGCCAGCAGCCAAGAGGGGACAGGGGGCAACACCATATATTTT	CASSQEGTGGNTIYF
TRBV29-1	once	.	TRBJ1-1	TGCAGCTTTAGACAGCGATTTGAAGCTTTCTTT	CSFRQRFEAFF
TRBV5-6	many	TRBD2	TRBJ2-5	TGTGCCAGCAGCCTCCCCCCAGCGGGGGGCCGGGAGACCCAGTACTTC	CASSLPPAGGRETQYF
TRBV5-4	.	TRBD2	TRBJ2-7	TGTGCCAGCAGCGATAGCGGGAGTCGGGACGAGCAGTACTTC	CASSDSGSRDEQYF
TRBV6-7	.	.	TRBJ2-3	TGTGCCAGCAGTTACTTTTTCAGGGCCATTAGCACAGATACGCAGTATTTT	CASSYFFRAISTDTQYF